This entry concerns a single T cell receptor beta chain. TCRdb's table, derived via immunoSEQ multiplex PCR, lists solely in-frame clones and lacks some. The sample lists 5,000 to 6,500 clones; over 55% were seen once. The record originates from a study of T cell repertoires in urothelial bladder cancer. Trimming took 5 bases from V and 7 from J, leaving 14 bases between them. Germline CDR1 is SGHTA and CDR2 is FQGTGA. This CDR3 has 13 amino acids. Source material: tumor-infiltrating cells from bladder cancer. This clonotype was sampled from a human donor with urothelial carcinoma. The rearrangement links TRBV7-3 to TRBJ1-1; D call uncertain. The CDR3 region has the DNA TGTGCCAGCAGCGCCCCGGGCGAGCGTGAAGCTTTCTTT. Translated: CASSAPGEREAFF.